The present T cell receptor beta chain was sequenced within a study of cytomegalovirus exposure and HLA in healthy donors (dated by TCRdb to 2017 to 2019). Concerning the study at large: According to a later analysis, one platform produced both the 110 or so validation repertoires and the approximately 670 repertoires of the first cohort. The study aimed to test whether signatures of past pathogen exposure could be identified by cataloging public T cell receptors. A separate validation cohort of 100 to 150 different subjects was used in addition to the approximately 670-subject first cohort. High-throughput TCR immunosequencing, statistical association of individual TCRs with disease status, and machine learning were combined to predict cytomegalovirus infection status. Results the study describes overall, beyond this receptor: A total of roughly 160 TCR beta chains were listed by the study as associated with cytomegalovirus. Across donors, most TCR sequences were observed very rarely, whereas some public TCRs were present in many individuals. According to the authors, the approach could potentially be generalized to other disease states and immunological phenotypes. A later analysis lacked HLA typing for the validation cohort, so it scored co-occurrence in that cohort across all 110 or so repertoires. Subsequent analysis determined that TCRs grouped into clusters in the first cohort also showed a tendency toward co-occurrence across the 90 to 150 validation repertoires, and about 93% of cluster scores exceeded 0. In vitro tests confirmed that a few of the cytomegalovirus-associated TCR beta chains recognize cytomegalovirus antigens. In both the original and validation cohorts, the classifier was reported to diagnose cytomegalovirus status with high specificity and sensitivity.

Library construction relied on the immunoSEQ multiplex PCR assay. As for the authors' bioinformatics: A statistical classification framework was built for diagnosing cytomegalovirus status from the catalog of TCR beta chain sequences. Here the immuneACCESS table is served through TCRdb, limited to in-frame sequences with V and J called. Missing clones are a known gap in these copies; in checked studies unresolved V genes cover under half, and the rest lacks a known reason. The V and J calls and the clone size are those of that table, but D and trimming were determined from the DNA. The sample data list 80,000 to 100,000 clones, and around 90% of these were observed just once. The ten largest clones capture roughly 1.9% of the sample. For this clone: Its antigen remains undetermined. Nothing much larger sits one base from this clone, and base qualities are not available.

There are 15 amino acids in the CDR3, from cysteine to phenylalanine inclusive. Just CDR3 DNA is preserved here, 45 bases in frame from base 1. V trim: 4 bases; J trim: 7 bases; unmatched bases: 8. In the germline V gene, CDR1 corresponds to WSHSY and CDR2 to SAAADI. Separate from the approximately 730-subject first cohort, the validation cohort of 90 to 150 subjects was the group to which the donors belonged. The sequence was collected from a man between 25 and 39 years old in good health and CMV-seronegative. Here the chain combines TRBV10-2 and TRBJ2-1, and 9 junctional nucleotides match TRBD1. Specimen: PBMCs. The CDR3 corresponds to CASSGWTGEGNEQFF. The nucleotide sequence reads TGCGCCAGCAGTGGTTGGACAGGGGAGGGGAATGAGCAGTTCTTC.